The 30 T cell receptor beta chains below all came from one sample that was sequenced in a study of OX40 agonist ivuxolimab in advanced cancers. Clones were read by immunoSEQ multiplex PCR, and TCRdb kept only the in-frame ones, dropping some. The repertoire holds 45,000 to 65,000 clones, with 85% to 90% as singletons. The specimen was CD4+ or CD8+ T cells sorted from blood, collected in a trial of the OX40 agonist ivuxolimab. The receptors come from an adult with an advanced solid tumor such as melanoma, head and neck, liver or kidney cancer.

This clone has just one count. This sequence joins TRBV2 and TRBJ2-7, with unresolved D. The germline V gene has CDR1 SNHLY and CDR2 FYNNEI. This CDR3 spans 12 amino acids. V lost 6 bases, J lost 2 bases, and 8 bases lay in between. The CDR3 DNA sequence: TGTGCCAGCAGCGACCAGACCTACGAGCAGTACTTC. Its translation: CASSDQTYEQYF.

The CDR3 DNA is TGTGCCAGCAGCTTATTTTGGGTGGTAGCCAAAAACATTCAGTACTTC. Protein: CASSLFWVVAKNIQYF. The chain is built from TRBV11-3 and TRBJ2-4; no clear D. Germline assignment: CDR1 SGHNT and CDR2 YENEEA. Trimming left V 2 bases short and J 0 bases short, with 11 bases between. The CDR3 is 16 amino acids.

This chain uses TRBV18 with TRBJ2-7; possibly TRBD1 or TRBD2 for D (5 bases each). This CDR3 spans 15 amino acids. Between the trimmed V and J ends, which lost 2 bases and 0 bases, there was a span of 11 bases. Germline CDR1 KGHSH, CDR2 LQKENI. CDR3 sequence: CASSPATGTSYEQYF. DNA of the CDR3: TGTGCCAGCTCACCAGCTACCGGGACCTCCTACGAGCAGTACTTC.

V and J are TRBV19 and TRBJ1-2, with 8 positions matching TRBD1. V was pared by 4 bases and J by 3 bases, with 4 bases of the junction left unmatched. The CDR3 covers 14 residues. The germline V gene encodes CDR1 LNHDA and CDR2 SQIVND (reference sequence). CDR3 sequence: CASSNGQGYYGYTF. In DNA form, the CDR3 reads TGTGCCAGTAGTAATGGACAGGGTTACTATGGCTACACCTTC.

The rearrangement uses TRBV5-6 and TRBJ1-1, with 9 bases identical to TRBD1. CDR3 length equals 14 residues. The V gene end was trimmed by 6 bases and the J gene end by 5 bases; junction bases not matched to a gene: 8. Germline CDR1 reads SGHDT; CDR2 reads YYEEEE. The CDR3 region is CASTTGQGITEAFF. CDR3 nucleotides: TGTGCCAGCACAACTGGACAGGGGATTACTGAAGCTTTCTTT.

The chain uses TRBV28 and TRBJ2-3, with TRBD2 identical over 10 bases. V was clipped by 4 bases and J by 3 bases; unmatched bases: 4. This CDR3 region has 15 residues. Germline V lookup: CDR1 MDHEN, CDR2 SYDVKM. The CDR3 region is CASSYSGGTTDTQYF. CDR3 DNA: TGTGCCAGCAGTTATAGCGGGGGGACTACAGATACGCAGTATTTT.

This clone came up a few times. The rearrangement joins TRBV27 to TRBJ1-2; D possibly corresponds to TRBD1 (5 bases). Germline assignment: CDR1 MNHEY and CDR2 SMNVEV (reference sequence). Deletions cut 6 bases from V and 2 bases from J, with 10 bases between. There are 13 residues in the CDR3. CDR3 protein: CASRQTANYGYTF. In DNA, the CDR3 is TGTGCCAGCAGGCAGACAGCGAACTATGGCTACACCTTC.

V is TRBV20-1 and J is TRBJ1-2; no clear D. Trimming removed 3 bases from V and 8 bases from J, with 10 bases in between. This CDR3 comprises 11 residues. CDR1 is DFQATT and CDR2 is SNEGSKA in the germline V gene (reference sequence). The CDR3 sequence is CSASRAGGYTF. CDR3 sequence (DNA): TGCAGTGCTAGTCGGGCGGGGGGCTACACCTTC.

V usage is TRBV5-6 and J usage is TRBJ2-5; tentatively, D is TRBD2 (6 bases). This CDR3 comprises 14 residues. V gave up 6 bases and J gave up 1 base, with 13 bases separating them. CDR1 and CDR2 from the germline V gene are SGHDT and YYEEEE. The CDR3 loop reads CASNRRAIQETQYF. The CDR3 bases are TGTGCCAGCAACCGGAGGGCAATCCAAGAGACCCAGTACTTC.

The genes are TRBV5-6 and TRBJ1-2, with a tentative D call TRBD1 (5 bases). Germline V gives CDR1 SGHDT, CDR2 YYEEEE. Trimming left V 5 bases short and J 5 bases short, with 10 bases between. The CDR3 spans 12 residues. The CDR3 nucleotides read TGTGCCAGCAGGAAAGCAGGGTATGGCTACACCTTC. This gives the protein CASRKAGYGYTF. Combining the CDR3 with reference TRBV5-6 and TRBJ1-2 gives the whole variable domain DAGVTQSPTHLIKTRGQQVTLRCSPKSGHDTVSWYQQALGQGPQFIFQYYEEEERQRGNFPDRFSGHQFPNYSSELNVNALLLGDSALYLCASRKAGYGYTFGSGTRLTVV.

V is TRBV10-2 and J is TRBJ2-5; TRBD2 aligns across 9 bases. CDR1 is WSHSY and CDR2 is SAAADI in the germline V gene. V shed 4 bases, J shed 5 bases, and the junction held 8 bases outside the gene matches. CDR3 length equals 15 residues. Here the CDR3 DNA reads TGCGCCAGCAGTGGCCCGGGACTAGCATTTGAGACCCAGTACTTC. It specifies CASSGPGLAFETQYF.

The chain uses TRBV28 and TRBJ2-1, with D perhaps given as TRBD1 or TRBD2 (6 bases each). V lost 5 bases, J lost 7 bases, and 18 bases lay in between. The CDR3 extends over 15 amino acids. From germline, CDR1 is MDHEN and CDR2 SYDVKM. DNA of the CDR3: TGTGCCAGCAGTCCCGGGGGCGGACAAGGGAATGAGCAGTTCTTC. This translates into CASSPGGGQGNEQFF.

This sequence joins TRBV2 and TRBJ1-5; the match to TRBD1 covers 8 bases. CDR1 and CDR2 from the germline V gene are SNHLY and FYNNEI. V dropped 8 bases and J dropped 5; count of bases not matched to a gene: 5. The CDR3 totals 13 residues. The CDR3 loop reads CASGQGVYQPQHF. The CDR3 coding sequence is TGTGCCAGCGGACAGGGAGTTTATCAGCCCCAGCATTTT.

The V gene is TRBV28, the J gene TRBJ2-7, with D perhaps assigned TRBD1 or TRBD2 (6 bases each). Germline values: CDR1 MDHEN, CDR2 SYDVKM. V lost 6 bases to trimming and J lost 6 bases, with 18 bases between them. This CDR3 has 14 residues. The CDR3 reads CASRPEGGMGEQYF. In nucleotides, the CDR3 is TGTGCCAGCAGACCCGAGGGGGGAATGGGCGAGCAGTACTTC.

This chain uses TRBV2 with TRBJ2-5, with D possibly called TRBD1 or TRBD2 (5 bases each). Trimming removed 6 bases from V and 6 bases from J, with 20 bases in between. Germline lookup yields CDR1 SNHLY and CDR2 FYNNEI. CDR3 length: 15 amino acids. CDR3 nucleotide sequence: TGTGCCAGCAGCGAATACCTGGGACCGACTAAGACCCAGTACTTC. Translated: CASSEYLGPTKTQYF.

CDR3 coding DNA: TGTGCCAGCAGTTATTCATACGGGGGGGAGGGAGGCTACACCTTC. It specifies CASSYSYGGEGGYTF. The chain employs TRBV6-5 and TRBJ1-2; D is possibly TRBD1 (5 bases). The V end was cut by 3 bases, the J end by 8 bases, with 19 bases between. Germline lookup yields CDR1 MNHEY and CDR2 SVGAGI. This CDR3 spans 15 amino acids.

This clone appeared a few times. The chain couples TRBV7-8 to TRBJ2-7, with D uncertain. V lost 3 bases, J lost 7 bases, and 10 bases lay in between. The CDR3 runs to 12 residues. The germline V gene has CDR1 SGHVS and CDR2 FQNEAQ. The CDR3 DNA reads TGTGCCAGCAGCTTTTCGGATGGGGAGCAGTACTTC. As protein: CASSFSDGEQYF. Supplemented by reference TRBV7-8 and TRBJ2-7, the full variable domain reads GAGVSQSPRYKVAKRGQDVALRCDPISGHVSLFWYQQALGQGPEFLTYFQNEAQLDKSGLPSDRFFAERPEGSVSTLKIQRTQQEDSAVYLCASSFSDGEQYFGPGTRLTVT.

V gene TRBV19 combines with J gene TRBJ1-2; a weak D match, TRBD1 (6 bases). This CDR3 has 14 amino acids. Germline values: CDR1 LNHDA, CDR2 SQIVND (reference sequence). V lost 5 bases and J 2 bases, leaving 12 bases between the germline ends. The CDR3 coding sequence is TGTGCCAGTAGTTCCTTGCAGGGGAACTATGGCTACACCTTC. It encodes CASSSLQGNYGYTF.

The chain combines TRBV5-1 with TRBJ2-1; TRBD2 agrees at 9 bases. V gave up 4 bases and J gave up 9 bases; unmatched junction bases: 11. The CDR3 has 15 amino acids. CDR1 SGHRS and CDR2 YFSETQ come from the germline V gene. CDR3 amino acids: CASSPGTSISTEQFF. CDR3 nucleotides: TGCGCCAGCAGCCCCGGGACTAGCATTTCAACTGAGCAGTTCTTC.

The CDR3 sequence: CASSSPLTATGELFF. The CDR3, as DNA: TGTGCCAGCAGCTCACCGCTGACAGCCACCGGGGAGCTGTTTTTT. The genes are TRBV11-3 and TRBJ2-2, with D tentatively TRBD1 (5 bases). Germline V lookup: CDR1 SGHNT, CDR2 YENEEA. V was shortened by 4 bases and J by 4 bases, with 13 bases between the two germline ends. The CDR3 sequence is 15 residues long.

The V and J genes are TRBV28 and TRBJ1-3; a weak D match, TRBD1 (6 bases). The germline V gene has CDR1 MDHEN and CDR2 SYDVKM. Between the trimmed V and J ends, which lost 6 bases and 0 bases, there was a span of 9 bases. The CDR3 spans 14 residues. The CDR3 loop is CASSTGTSGNTIYF. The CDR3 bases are TGTGCCAGCAGCACAGGGACCTCTGGAAACACCATATATTTT.

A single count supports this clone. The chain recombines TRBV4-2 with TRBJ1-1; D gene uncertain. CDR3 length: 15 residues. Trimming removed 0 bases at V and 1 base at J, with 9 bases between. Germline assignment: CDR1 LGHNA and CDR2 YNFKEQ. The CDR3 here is CASSQEGPQNTEAFF. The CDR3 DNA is TGTGCCAGCAGCCAAGAGGGCCCCCAGAACACTGAAGCTTTCTTT.

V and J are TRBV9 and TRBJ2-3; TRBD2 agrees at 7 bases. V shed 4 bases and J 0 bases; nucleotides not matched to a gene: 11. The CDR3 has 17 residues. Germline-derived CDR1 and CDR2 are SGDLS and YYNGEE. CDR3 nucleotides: TGTGCCAGCAGCCCCGCCCCTCTAGCGGCTAGCACAGATACGCAGTATTTT. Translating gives CASSPAPLAASTDTQYF.

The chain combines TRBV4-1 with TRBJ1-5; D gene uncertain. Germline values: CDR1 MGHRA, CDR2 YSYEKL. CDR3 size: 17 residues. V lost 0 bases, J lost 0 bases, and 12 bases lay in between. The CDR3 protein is CASSQDRFGDSNQPQHF. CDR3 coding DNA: TGCGCCAGCAGCCAAGATCGCTTCGGGGATAGCAATCAGCCCCAGCATTTT.

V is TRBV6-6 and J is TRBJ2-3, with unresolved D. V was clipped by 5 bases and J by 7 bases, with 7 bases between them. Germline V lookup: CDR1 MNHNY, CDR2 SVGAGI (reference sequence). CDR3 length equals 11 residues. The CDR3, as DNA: TGTGCCAGCAGTCTTCAGTATACGCAGTATTTT. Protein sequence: CASSLQYTQYF.

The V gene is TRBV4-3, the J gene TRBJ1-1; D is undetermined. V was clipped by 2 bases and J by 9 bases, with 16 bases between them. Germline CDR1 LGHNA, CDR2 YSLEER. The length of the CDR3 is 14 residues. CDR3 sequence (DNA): TGCGCCAGCAGCCAATTGATCCAATCGTTAAAAGCTTTCTTT. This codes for CASSQLIQSLKAFF.

DNA of the CDR3: TGTGCCAGCAGCTTAGGAAGGGGGACAGGGGGCACTGAAGCTTTCTTT. It specifies CASSLGRGTGGTEAFF. The gene calls are TRBV7-2 and TRBJ1-1; 11 nucleotides line up with TRBD1. CDR3 length: 16 amino acids. Unmatched junction bases numbered 5, after V lost 1 base and J lost 4 bases. Germline V gives CDR1 SGHTA, CDR2 FQGNSA.

CDR3 DNA: TGTGCCAGCAGCCAAGGCAGGGGGAGTGAAAAACTGTTTTTT. This translates into CASSQGRGSEKLFF. The chain joins TRBV14 to TRBJ1-4; TRBD1 agrees at 7 bases. CDR1 is SGHDN, CDR2 FVKESK, per germline. J lost 7 bases, V lost 1 base, and 3 bases had no gene match. The CDR3 is 14 amino acids. Complete variable domain (other parts from reference TRBV14 and TRBJ1-4): EAGVTQFPSHSVIEKGQTVTLRCDPISGHDNLYWYRRVMGKEIKFLLHFVKESKQDESGMPNNRFLAERTGGTYSTLKVQPAELEDSGVYFCASSQGRGSEKLFFGSGTQLSVL.

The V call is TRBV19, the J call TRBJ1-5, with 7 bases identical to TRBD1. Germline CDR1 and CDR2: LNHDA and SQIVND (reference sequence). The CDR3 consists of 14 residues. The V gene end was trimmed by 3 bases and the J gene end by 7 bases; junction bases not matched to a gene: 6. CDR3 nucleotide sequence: TGTGCCAGTAGTATGATTACAGGGGAACAGCCCCAGCATTTT. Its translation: CASSMITGEQPQHF.

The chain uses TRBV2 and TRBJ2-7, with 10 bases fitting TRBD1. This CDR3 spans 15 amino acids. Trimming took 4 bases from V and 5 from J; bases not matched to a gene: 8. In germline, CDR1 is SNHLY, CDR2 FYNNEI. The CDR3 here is CASSARTGGFDEQYF. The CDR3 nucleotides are TGTGCCAGCAGTGCCCGGACAGGGGGTTTCGACGAGCAGTACTTC.